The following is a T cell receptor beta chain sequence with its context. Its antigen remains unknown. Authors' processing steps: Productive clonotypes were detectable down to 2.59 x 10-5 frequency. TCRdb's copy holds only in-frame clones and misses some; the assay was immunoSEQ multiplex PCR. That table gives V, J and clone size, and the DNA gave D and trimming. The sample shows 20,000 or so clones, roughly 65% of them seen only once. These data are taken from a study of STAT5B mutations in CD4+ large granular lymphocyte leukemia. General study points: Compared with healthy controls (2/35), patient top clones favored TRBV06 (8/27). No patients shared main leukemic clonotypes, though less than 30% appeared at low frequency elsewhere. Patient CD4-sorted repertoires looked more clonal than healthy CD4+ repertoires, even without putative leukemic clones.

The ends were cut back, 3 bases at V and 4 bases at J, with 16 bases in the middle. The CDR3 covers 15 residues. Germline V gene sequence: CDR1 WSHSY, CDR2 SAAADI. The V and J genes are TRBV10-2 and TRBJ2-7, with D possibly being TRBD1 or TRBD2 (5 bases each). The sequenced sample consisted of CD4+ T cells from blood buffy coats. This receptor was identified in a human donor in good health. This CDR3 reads CASSDINGAPYEQYF. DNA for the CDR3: TGCGCCAGCAGTGATATCAACGGGGCCCCTTACGAGCAGTACTTC.